Listed below are T cell receptor beta chains from one sample, sequenced in a study of blood T cell repertoires in COVID-19. The protocol was immunoSEQ multiplex PCR, while the TCRdb copy is restricted to in-frame clones and leaves out a portion. The table shows 200,000 to 250,000 clones, with roughly 89% occurring only once. Specimen: peripheral blood. These receptors were obtained from a man between 60 and 70 years old who had recovered from COVID-19. Each CDR3 is given with its conserved first and last residue. The D gene is left open where the match is weak. Clone size, where shown, is once, few, many, or a class for clones that have expanded.

TRBV7-9,TRBJ1-4,NA,NA,CASSPGDRLGNEKLFF,TGTGCCAGCAGCCCAGGGGACCGCCTGGGGAATGAAAAACTGTTTTTT
TRBV7-9,TRBJ2-7,TRBD2,NA,CASSLGLAGGVTYEQYF,TGTGCCAGCAGCTTAGGTCTAGCGGGAGGTGTCACCTACGAGCAGTACTTC
TRBV7-3,TRBJ2-4,NA,NA,CASSLGGYENIQYF,TGTGCCAGCAGCTTAGGGGGGTACGAAAACATTCAGTACTTC
TRBV30,TRBJ1-6,TRBD1,NA,CAWTPDRGSSNSPLHF,TGTGCCTGGACGCCGGACAGGGGGAGTTCAAATTCACCCCTCCACTTT
TRBV5-1,TRBJ2-1,NA,NA,CASSPVESQREFF,TGCGCCAGCAGCCCAGTGGAGAGCCAGCGGGAGTTCTTC
TRBV18,TRBJ2-7,NA,NA,CASSPRGVLLEQYF,TGTGCCAGCTCACCACGGGGGGTGCTCCTCGAGCAGTACTTC
TRBV6-5,TRBJ2-7,NA,NA,CASTPASELYEQYF,TGTGCCAGCACCCCGGCCAGCGAGTTATACGAGCAGTACTTC
TRBV6-5,TRBJ2-3,TRBD2,NA,CASRGSGGADTQYF,TGTGCCAGCAGAGGTAGCGGGGGGGCAGATACGCAGTATTTT
TRBV7-8,TRBJ2-5,TRBD1,NA,CASSLGVRTGIEETQYF,TGTGCCAGCAGCTTAGGGGTCAGGACAGGGATAGAAGAGACCCAGTACTTC
TRBV28,TRBJ1-3,TRBD1,NA,CASSLLDRGRSGNTIYF,TGTGCCAGCAGTTTGTTGGACAGGGGGCGATCTGGAAACACCATATATTTT
TRBV7-2,TRBJ2-1,TRBD1,NA,CASSSGQGYNEQFF,TGTGCCAGCAGCTCGGGACAGGGATACAATGAGCAGTTCTTC
TRBV9,TRBJ1-2,TRBD1,NA,CASSVEDRAYGYTF,TGTGCCAGCAGCGTAGAGGACAGGGCTTATGGCTACACCTTC
TRBV7-3,TRBJ2-1,TRBD1,NA,CASSLGPSRGQGAIRQYNEQFF,TGTGCCAGCAGCTTAGGACCGTCTCGCGGACAGGGGGCGATAAGGCAATACAATGAGCAGTTCTTC
TRBV11-2,TRBJ2-5,TRBD2,NA,CASSRGAGTSVQETQYF,TGTGCCAGCAGCCGTGGGGCCGGGACTAGCGTCCAAGAGACCCAGTACTTC
TRBV6-5,TRBJ2-7,NA,many,CASSYKREQYF,TGTGCCAGCAGTTATAAGAGGGAGCAGTACTTC
TRBV28,TRBJ1-3,NA,once,CASSFGRGKSGNTIYF,TGTGCCAGCAGTTTTGGGAGGGGAAAATCTGGAAACACCATATATTTT
TRBV29-1,TRBJ1-2,TRBD1,NA,CSVDRGGYTF,TGCAGTGTGGACAGGGGTGGCTACACCTTC
TRBV5-4,TRBJ2-7,NA,NA,CASTFAYEQYF,TGTGCCAGCACCTTCGCCTACGAGCAGTACTTC
TRBV5-1,TRBJ1-6,TRBD1,NA,CASSLAAPGQGNSPLHF,TGCGCCAGCAGCTTGGCCGCTCCGGGACAGGGTAATTCACCCCTCCACTTT
TRBV2,TRBJ1-4,NA,NA,CASTSPGAANEKLFF,TGTGCCAGCACGTCTCCAGGGGCGGCTAATGAAAAACTGTTTTTT
TRBV10-3,TRBJ1-6,NA,NA,CAIMEGQLSPLHF,TGTGCCATCATGGAAGGACAGCTCTCACCCCTCCACTTT
TRBV2,TRBJ1-1,TRBD1,NA,CASSRTRQGAETEAFF,TGTGCCAGCAGCCGTACACGACAGGGGGCTGAGACTGAAGCTTTCTTT
TRBV19,TRBJ1-1,NA,NA,CASSRNSGGTEAFF,TGTGCCAGTAGTCGTAATTCGGGGGGCACTGAAGCTTTCTTT
TRBV21-1,TRBJ1-4,NA,NA,CASSPKETGGHDEKLFF,TGTGCCAGCAGCCCGAAGGAAACAGGGGGCCACGATGAAAAACTGTTTTTT
TRBV6-5,TRBJ2-7,NA,NA,CASIVVANEQYF,TGTGCCAGCATCGTCGTAGCTAACGAGCAGTACTTC
TRBV9,TRBJ2-3,TRBD2,NA,CASSVAGDYTDTQYF,TGTGCCAGCAGCGTAGCGGGGGACTACACAGATACGCAGTATTTT
TRBV5-1,TRBJ2-5,NA,NA,CASSRTQETQYF,TGCGCCAGCAGCCGGACTCAAGAGACCCAGTACTTC
TRBV7-2,TRBJ1-1,NA,NA,CASSQTRNTEAFF,TGTGCCAGCAGCCAGACAAGGAACACTGAAGCTTTCTTT
TRBV7-3,TRBJ2-7,NA,NA,CASSLTGYEQYF,TGTGCCAGCAGCTTAACCGGCTACGAGCAGTACTTC
TRBV18,TRBJ2-7,TRBD1,NA,CASQGMGQETYEQYF,TGTGCCAGCCAAGGGATGGGACAGGAGACCTACGAGCAGTACTTC
TRBV7-8,TRBJ1-5,TRBD1,NA,CASSLTGAYSNQPQHF,TGTGCCAGCAGCTTAACAGGGGCCTATAGCAATCAGCCCCAGCATTTT
TRBV5-1,TRBJ1-1,NA,once,CASSWQENTEAFF,TGCGCCAGCAGCTGGCAGGAGAACACTGAAGCTTTCTTT
TRBV13,TRBJ1-1,NA,NA,CASSLIGRVAEAFF,TGTGCCAGCAGCTTAATCGGGCGGGTCGCTGAAGCTTTCTTT
TRBV6-5,TRBJ1-1,TRBD1,NA,CASSKQGSNTEAFF,TGTGCCAGCAGCAAACAGGGGTCGAACACTGAAGCTTTCTTT
TRBV5-5,TRBJ2-7,TRBD1,NA,CASSYGTGASYEQYF,TGTGCCAGCAGCTACGGGACAGGGGCCTCCTACGAGCAGTACTTC
TRBV5-1,TRBJ2-7,NA,NA,CASSLEPGLNSYEQYF,TGCGCCAGCAGCTTGGAGCCGGGTCTAAACTCCTACGAGCAGTACTTC
TRBV15,TRBJ2-5,TRBD1,NA,CATSPRAGGDLETQYF,TGTGCCACCAGCCCGAGGGCAGGGGGAGATTTAGAGACCCAGTACTTC
TRBV5-6,TRBJ1-5,TRBD1,NA,CASSRTGGFGNQPQHF,TGTGCCAGCAGCCGGACAGGGGGCTTTGGCAATCAGCCCCAGCATTTT
TRBV7-9,TRBJ2-1,TRBD1,few,CASTTPGTAYNEQFF,TGTGCCAGCACAACTCCCGGGACAGCCTACAATGAGCAGTTCTTC
TRBV13,TRBJ2-2,NA,NA,CASSLSEGRGTGELFF,TGTGCCAGCAGCTTATCCGAGGGCAGAGGCACCGGGGAGCTGTTTTTT
TRBV7-8,TRBJ2-5,TRBD1,NA,CASSPRDRGWETQYF,TGTGCCAGCAGCCCGAGGGACAGGGGTTGGGAGACCCAGTACTTC
TRBV11-3,TRBJ2-3,TRBD2,NA,CASSSESLAGGGTDTQYF,TGTGCCAGCAGCTCGGAATCGCTAGCGGGGGGGGGCACAGATACGCAGTATTTT
TRBV6-5,TRBJ1-2,NA,NA,CASSQTGRGDYGYTF,TGTGCCAGCAGCCAAACAGGGAGGGGGGACTATGGCTACACCTTC
TRBV5-4,TRBJ2-7,TRBD1,NA,CASSGDRAYDEQYF,TGTGCCAGCAGCGGGGACAGGGCTTACGACGAGCAGTACTTC